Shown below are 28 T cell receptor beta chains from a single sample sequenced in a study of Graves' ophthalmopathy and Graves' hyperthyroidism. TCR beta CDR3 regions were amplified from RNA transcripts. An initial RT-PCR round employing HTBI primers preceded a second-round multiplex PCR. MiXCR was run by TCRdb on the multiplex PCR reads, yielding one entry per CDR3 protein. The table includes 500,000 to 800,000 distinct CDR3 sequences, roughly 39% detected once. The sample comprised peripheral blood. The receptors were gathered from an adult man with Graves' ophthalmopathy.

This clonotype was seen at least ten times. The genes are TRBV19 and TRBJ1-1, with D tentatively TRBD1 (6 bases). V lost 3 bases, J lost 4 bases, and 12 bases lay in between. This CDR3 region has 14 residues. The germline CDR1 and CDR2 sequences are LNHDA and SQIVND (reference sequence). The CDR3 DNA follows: TGTGCCAGTAGTATTGGGGGGCAAGGCACTGAAGCTTTCTTT. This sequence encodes CASSIGGQGTEAFF.

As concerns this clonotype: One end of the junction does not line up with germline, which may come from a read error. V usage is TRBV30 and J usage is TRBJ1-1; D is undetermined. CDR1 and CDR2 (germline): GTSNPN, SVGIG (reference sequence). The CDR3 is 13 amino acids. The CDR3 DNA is TGTGCCGGGAGTGTATGGTTAAACACTGAAGCTTTCTTT. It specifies CAGSVWLNTEAFF.

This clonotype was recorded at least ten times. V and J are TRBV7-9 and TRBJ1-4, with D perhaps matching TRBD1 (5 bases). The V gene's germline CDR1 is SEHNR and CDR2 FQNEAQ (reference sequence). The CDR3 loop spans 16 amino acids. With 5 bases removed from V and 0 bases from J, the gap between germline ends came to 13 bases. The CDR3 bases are TGTGCCAGCAGCGAGGGGAGGGAGGCAACTAATGAAAAACTGTTTTTT. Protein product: CASSEGREATNEKLFF.

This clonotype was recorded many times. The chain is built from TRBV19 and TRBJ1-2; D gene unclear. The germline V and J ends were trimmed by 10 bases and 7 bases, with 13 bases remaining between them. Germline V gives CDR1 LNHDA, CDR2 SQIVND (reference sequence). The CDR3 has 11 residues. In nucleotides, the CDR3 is TGTGCCACCCTTATGACCGCTGGCTACACCTTC. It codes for CATLMTAGYTF.

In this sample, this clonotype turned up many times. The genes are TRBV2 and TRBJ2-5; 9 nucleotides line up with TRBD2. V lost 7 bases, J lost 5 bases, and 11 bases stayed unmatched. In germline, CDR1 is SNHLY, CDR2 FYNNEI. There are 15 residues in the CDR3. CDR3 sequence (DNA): TGTGCCAGCACATCGGACGTAGGACTAGCGGAGACCCAGTACTTC. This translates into CASTSDVGLAETQYF.

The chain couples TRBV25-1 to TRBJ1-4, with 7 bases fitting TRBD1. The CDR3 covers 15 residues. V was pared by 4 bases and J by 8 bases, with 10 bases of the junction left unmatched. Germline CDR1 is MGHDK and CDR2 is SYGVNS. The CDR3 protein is CASSGGQSRIEKLFF. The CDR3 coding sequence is TGTGCCAGCAGTGGGGGACAGTCTCGAATCGAAAAACTGTTTTTT.

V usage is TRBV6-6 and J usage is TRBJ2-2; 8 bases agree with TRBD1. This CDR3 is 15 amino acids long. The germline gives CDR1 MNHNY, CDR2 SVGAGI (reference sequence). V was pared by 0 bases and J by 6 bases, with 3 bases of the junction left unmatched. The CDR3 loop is CASSYSQGASGELFF. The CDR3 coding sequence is TGTGCCAGCAGTTACTCTCAGGGGGCGTCCGGGGAGCTGTTTTTT.

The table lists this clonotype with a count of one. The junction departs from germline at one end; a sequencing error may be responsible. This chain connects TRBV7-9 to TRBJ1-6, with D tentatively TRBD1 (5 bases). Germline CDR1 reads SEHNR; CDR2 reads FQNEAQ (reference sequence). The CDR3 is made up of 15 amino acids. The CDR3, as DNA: TGCGCCAGCAGCTCCGGGACTCTAAGCGATTCACCCCTCCACTTT. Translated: CASSSGTLSDSPLHF.

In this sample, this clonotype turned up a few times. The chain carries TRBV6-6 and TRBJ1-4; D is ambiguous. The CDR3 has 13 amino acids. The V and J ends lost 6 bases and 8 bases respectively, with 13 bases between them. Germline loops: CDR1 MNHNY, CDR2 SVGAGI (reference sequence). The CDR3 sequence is CASRTGSLEKLFF. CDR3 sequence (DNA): TGTGCCAGCAGAACCGGGTCCCTCGAAAAACTGTTTTTT.

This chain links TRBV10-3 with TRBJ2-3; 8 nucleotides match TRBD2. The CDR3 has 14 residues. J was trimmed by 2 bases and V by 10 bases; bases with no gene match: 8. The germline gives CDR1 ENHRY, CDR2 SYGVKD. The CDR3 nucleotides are TGTGCCACCCAAGCAGCGGGAGTCACAGATACGCAGTATTTT. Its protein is CATQAAGVTDTQYF.

CDR3 in amino acids: CSVEGSGPYEQYF. CDR3 DNA: TGCAGCGTTGAAGGGTCGGGGCCCTACGAGCAGTACTTC. V gene TRBV29-1 combines with J gene TRBJ2-7; D may be TRBD1 or TRBD2 (5 bases each). There are 13 residues in the CDR3. The V gene lost 1 base and the J gene lost 2 bases, with 9 bases spanning the gap. Germline V CDR1 and CDR2: SQVTM, ANQGSEA.

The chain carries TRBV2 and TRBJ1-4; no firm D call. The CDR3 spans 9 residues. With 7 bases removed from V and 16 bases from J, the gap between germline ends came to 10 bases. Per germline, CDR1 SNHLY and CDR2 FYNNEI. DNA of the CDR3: TGTGCCAGCAATCGGGATCAGTTTTTT. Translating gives CASNRDQFF.

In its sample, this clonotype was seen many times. For the CDR3, the DNA is TGTGCCAGCAGTGTCGGACCCTACGAGCAGTACTTC. This encodes CASSVGPYEQYF. The genes are TRBV2 and TRBJ2-7; no clear D gene. The CDR3 length is 12 residues. V lost 4 bases and J 2 bases, leaving 6 bases between the germline ends. Germline loops: CDR1 SNHLY, CDR2 FYNNEI. Together with reference TRBV2 and TRBJ2-7, the CDR3 gives the full variable domain: EPEVTQTPSHQVTQMGQEVILRCVPISNHLYFYWYRQILGQKVEFLVSFYNNEISEKSEIFDDQFSVERPDGSNFTLKIRSTKLEDSAMYFCASSVGPYEQYFGPGTRLTVT.

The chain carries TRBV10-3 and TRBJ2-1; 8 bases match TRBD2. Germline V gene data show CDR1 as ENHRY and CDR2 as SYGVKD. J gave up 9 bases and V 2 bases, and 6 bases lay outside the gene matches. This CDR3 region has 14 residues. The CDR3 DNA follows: TGTGCCATCAGTGAGGGAGCGGGAGATAGTGAGCAGTTCTTC. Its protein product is CAISEGAGDSEQFF.

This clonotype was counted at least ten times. Here the CDR3 DNA reads TGTGCCAGCAGCTTAGACGACGGAGTACGCTACGAGCAGTACTTC. Protein sequence: CASSLDDGVRYEQYF. The V gene is TRBV7-9, the J gene TRBJ2-7, with D unresolved. Trimming stripped 1 base from V and 3 bases from J, with 13 bases between. The CDR3 consists of 15 residues. Germline lookup yields CDR1 SEHNR and CDR2 FQNEAQ (reference sequence).

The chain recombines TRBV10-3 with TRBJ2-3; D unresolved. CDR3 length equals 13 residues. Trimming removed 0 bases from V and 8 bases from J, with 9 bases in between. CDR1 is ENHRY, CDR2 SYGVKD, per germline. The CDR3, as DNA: TGTGCCATCAGTGAGTCCGACTCCATTACGCAGTATTTT. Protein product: CAISESDSITQYF.

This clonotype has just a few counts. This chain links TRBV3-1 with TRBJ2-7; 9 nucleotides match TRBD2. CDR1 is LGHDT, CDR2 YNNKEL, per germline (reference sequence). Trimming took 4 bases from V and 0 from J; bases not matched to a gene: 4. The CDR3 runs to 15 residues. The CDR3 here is CASSRRLADSYEQYF. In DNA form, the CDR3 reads TGTGCCAGCAGCCGCCGACTAGCGGACTCCTACGAGCAGTACTTC.

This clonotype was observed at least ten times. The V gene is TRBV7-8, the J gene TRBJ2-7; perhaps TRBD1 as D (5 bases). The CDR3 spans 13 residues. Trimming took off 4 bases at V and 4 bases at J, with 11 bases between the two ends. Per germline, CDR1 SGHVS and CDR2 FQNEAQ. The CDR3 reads CASSSSGLYEQYF. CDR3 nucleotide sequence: TGTGCCAGCAGCTCCTCAGGGTTGTACGAGCAGTACTTC.

The DNA for the CDR3 is TGCAGCGTTGAAGTCGACACCGGGGAGCTGTTTTTT. It translates to CSVEVDTGELFF. The chain uses TRBV29-1 and TRBJ2-2; no firm D call. There are 12 residues in the CDR3. The ends were cut back, 1 base at V and 3 bases at J, with 3 bases in the middle. The germline CDR1 and CDR2 sequences are SQVTM and ANQGSEA.

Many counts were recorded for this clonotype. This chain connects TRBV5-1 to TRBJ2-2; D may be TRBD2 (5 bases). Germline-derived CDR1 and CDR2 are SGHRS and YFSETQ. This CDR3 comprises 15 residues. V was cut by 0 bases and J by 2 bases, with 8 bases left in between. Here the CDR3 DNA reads TGCGCCAGCAGCTTGGATCGGGGAAACACCGGGGAGCTGTTTTTT. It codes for CASSLDRGNTGELFF.

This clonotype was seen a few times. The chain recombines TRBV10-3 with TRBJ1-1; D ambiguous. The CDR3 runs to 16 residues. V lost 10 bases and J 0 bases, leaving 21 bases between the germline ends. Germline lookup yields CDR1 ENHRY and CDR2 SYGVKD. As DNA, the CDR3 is TGTGCCAGCAGGACGGCAGGTTTATTTCTGAACACTGAAGCTTTCTTT. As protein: CASRTAGLFLNTEAFF.

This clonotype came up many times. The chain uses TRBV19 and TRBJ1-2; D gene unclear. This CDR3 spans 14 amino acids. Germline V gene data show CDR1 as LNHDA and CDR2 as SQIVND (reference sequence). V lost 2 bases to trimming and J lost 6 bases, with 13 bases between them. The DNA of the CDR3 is TGTGCCAGTAGTATACCCCGGGCAGCTCATGGCTACACCTTC. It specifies CASSIPRAAHGYTF. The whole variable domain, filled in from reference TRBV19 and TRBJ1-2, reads DGGITQSPKYLFRKEGQNVTLSCEQNLNHDAMYWYRQDPGQGLRLIYYSQIVNDFQKGDIAEGYSVSREKKESFPLTVTSAQKNPTAFYLCASSIPRAAHGYTFGSGTRLTVV.

This chain's CDR3 is CASRTTGRGGYTF. The CDR3, as DNA: TGTGCCAGCAGAACAACAGGGAGGGGTGGCTACACCTTC. The V and J genes are TRBV10-3 and TRBJ1-2; possible D gene TRBD1, 6 bases. Trimming left V 10 bases short and J 7 bases short, with 19 bases between. The CDR3 sequence is 13 residues long. Germline lookup yields CDR1 ENHRY and CDR2 SYGVKD.

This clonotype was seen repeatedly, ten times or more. The chain's CDR3 is CASSFGGGRTEAFF. The CDR3 DNA reads TGTGCCAGCAGCTTCGGGGGAGGTAGGACTGAAGCTTTCTTT. This chain links TRBV7-9 with TRBJ1-1; possibly TRBD1 for D (5 bases). The CDR3 totals 14 residues. Germline assignment: CDR1 SEHNR and CDR2 FQNEAQ (reference sequence). Trimming removed 3 bases from V and 5 bases from J, with 13 bases in between.

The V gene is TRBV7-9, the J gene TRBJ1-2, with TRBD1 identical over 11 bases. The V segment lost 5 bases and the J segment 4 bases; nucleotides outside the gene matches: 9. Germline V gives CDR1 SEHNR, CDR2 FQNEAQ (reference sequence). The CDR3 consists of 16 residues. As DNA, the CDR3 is TGTGCCAGCAGCGATACAGGACAGGGGGCAGGCTATGGCTACACCTTC. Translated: CASSDTGQGAGYGYTF.

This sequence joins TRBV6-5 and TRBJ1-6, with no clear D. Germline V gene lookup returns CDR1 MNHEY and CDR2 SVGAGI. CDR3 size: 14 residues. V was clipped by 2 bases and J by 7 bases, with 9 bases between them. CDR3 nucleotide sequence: TGTGCCAGCAGTTACGCCACTCTCAATTCACCCCTCCACTTT. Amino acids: CASSYATLNSPLHF.

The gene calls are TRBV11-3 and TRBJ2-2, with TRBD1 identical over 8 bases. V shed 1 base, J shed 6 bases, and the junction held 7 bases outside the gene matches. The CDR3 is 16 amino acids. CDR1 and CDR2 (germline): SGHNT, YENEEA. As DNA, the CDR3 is TGTGCCAGCAGCTTAGCAAAGGACAGGGAATCCGGGGAGCTGTTTTTT. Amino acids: CASSLAKDRESGELFF.

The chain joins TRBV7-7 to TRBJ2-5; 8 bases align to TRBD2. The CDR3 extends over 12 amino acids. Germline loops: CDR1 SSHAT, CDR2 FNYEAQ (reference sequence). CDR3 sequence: CARRLAGETQYF. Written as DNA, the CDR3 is TGTGCTAGAAGGCTAGCGGGAGAGACCCAGTACTTC.